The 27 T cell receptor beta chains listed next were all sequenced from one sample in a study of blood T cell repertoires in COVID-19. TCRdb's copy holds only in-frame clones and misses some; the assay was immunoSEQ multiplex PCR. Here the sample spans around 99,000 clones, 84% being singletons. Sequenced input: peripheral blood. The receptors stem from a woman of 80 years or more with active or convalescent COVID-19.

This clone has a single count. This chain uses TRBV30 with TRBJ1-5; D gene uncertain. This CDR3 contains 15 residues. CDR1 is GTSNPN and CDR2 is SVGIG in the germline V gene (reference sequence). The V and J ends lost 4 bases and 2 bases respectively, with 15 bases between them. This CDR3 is CAWTLGAGGNQPQHF. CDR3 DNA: TGTGCCTGGACACTGGGAGCGGGTGGCAATCAGCCCCAGCATTTT.

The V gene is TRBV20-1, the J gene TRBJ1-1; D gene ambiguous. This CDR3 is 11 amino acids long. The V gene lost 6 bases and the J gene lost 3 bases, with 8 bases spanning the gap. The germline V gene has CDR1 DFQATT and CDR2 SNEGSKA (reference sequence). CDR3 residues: CSAKSDTEAFF. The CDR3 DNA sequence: TGCAGTGCCAAGTCGGACACTGAAGCTTTCTTT.

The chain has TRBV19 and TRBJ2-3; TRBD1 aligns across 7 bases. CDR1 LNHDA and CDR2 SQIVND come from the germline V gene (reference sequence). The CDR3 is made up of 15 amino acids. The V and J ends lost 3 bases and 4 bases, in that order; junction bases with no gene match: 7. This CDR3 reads CASSITGALPDTQYF. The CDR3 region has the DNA TGTGCCAGTAGTATCACAGGGGCCCTCCCAGATACGCAGTATTTT.

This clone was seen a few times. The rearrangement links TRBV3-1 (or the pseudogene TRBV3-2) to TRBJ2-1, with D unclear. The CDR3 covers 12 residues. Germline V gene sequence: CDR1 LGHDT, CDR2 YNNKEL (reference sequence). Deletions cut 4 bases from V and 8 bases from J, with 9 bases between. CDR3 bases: TGTGCCAGCAGCCCGCGTCGGGATGAGCAGTTCTTC. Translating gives CASSPRRDEQFF.

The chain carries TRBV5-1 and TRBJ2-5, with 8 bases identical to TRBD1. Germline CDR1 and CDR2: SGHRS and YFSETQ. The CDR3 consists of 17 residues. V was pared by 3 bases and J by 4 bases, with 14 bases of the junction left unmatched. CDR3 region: CASSSLRGQGARETQYF. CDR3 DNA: TGCGCCAGCAGCTCCCTCCGGGGGCAGGGGGCGAGAGAGACCCAGTACTTC. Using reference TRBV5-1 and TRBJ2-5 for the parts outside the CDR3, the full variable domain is KAGVTQTPRYLIKTRGQQVTLSCSPISGHRSVSWYQQTPGQGLQFLFEYFSETQRNKGNFPGRFSGRQFSNSRSEMNVSTLELGDSALYLCASSSLRGQGARETQYFGPGTRLLVL.

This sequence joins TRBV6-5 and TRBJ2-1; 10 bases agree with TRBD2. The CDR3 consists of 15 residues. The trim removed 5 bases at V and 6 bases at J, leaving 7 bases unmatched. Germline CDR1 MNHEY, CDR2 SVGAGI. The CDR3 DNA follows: TGTGCCAGCAGTCTAAAAAGCGGGAGGGCCAATGAGCAGTTCTTC. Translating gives CASSLKSGRANEQFF.

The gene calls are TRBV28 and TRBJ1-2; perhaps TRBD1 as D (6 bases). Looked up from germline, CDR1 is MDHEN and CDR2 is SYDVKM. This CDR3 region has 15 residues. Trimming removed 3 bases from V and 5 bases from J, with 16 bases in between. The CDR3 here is CASSFGGASLYGYTF. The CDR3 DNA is TGTGCCAGCAGTTTTGGGGGGGCGTCATTATATGGCTACACCTTC.

This CDR3 reads CASSVSGVINIQYF. DNA of the CDR3: TGTGCCAGCAGCGTCAGCGGGGTCATCAACATTCAGTACTTC. V and J are TRBV7-2 and TRBJ2-4; TRBD2 matches at 7 bases. CDR1 SGHTA and CDR2 FQGNSA come from the germline V gene. CDR3 length equals 14 residues. V gave up 5 bases and J gave up 7 bases; unmatched junction bases: 8.

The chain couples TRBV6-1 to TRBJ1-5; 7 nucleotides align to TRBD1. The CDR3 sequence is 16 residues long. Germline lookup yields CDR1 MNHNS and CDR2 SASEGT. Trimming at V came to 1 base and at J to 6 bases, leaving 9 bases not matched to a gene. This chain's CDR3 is CASSEGGGGAGQPQHF. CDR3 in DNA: TGTGCCAGCAGTGAAGGAGGAGGGGGCGCGGGTCAGCCCCAGCATTTT.

CDR3 nucleotide sequence: TGCGCCAGCAGCCAACAAGACTATGGGAGTAATGAGCAGTTCTTC. Its protein product is CASSQQDYGSNEQFF. This chain uses TRBV4-1 with TRBJ2-1; tentatively, D is TRBD2 (5 bases). Between the trimmed V and J ends, which lost 2 bases and 7 bases, there was a span of 15 bases. Per germline, CDR1 MGHRA and CDR2 YSYEKL. The CDR3 consists of 15 residues.

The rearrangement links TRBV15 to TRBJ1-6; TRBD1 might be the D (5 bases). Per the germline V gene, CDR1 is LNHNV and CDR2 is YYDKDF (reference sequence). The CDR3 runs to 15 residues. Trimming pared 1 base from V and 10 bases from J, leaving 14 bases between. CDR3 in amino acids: CATSRVPRVESPLHF. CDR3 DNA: TGTGCCACCAGCAGAGTGCCCAGGGTGGAGTCACCCCTCCACTTT.

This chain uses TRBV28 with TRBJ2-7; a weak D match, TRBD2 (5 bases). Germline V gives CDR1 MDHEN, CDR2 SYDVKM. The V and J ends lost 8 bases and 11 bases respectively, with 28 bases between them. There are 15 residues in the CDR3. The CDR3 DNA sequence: TGTGCCAGCCGACCCTCGGCTAGCTTACTTTTGAGGAAGTACTTC. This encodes CASRPSASLLLRKYF.

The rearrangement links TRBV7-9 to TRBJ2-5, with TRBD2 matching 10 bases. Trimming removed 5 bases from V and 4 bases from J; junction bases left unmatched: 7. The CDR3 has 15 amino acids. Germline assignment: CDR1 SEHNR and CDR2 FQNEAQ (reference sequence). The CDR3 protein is CASSPGVAGGETQYF. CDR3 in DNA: TGTGCCAGCAGCCCCGGGGTAGCGGGAGGAGAGACCCAGTACTTC.

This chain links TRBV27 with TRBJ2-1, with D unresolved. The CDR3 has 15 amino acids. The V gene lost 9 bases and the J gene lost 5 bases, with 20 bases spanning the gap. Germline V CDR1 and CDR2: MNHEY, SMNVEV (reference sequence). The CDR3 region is CASRNPRSRNNEQFF. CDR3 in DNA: TGTGCCAGTAGGAATCCTAGGAGTCGAAACAATGAGCAGTTCTTC.

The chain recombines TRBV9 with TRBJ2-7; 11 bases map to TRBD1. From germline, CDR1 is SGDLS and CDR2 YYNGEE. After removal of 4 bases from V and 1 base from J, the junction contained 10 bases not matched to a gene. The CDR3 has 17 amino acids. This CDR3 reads CASSTTSGTGGSYEQYF. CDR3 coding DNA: TGTGCCAGCAGCACCACTTCCGGGACAGGGGGTTCCTACGAGCAGTACTTC.

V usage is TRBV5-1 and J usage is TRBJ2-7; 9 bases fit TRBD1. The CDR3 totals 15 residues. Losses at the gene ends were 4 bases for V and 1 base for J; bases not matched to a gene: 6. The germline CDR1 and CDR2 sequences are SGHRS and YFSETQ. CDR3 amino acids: CASSSDRGASYEQYF. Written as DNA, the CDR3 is TGCGCCAGCAGCAGTGACAGGGGGGCTTCCTACGAGCAGTACTTC.

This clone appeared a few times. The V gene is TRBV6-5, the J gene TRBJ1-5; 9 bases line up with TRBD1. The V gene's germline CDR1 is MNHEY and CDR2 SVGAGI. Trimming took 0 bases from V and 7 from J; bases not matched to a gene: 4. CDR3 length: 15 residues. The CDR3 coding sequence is TGTGCCAGCAGTTACTCGGGACAGGGCACCCAGCCCCAGCATTTT. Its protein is CASSYSGQGTQPQHF.

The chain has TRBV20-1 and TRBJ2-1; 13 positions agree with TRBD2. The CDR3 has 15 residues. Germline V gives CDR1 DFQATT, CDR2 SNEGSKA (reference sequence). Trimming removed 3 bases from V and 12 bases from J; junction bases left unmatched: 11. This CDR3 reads CSASSGTSGAAGQFF. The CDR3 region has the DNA TGCAGTGCTAGTTCCGGGACTAGCGGGGCGGCCGGGCAGTTCTTC.

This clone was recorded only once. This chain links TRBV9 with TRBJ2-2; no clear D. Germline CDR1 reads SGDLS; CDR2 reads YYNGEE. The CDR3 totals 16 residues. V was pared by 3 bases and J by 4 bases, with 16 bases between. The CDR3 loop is CASSDPGRVGTGELFF. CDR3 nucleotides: TGTGCCAGCAGCGATCCAGGCCGTGTTGGCACCGGGGAGCTGTTTTTT.

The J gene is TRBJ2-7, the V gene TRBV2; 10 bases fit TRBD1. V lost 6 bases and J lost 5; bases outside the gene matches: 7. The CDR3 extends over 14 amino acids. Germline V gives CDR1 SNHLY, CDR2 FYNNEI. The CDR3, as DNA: TGTGCCAGCAGATTTACCGGGACAGGGGACGAGCAGTACTTC. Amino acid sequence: CASRFTGTGDEQYF.

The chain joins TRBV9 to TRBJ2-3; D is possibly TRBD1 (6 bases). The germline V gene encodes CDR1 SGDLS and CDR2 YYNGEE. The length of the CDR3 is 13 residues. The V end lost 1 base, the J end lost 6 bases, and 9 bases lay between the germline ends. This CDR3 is CASSVYGGDTQYF. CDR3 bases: TGTGCCAGCAGCGTATATGGGGGCGATACGCAGTATTTT.

CDR3 in amino acids: CASSMEGQGGYTF. The DNA for the CDR3 is TGTGCCAGTAGTATGGAAGGACAGGGAGGCTACACCTTC. V gene TRBV19 combines with J gene TRBJ1-2; 8 positions match TRBD1. J lost 8 bases, V lost 3 bases, and 5 bases had no gene match. CDR3 length: 13 amino acids. The germline V gene encodes CDR1 LNHDA and CDR2 SQIVND (reference sequence).

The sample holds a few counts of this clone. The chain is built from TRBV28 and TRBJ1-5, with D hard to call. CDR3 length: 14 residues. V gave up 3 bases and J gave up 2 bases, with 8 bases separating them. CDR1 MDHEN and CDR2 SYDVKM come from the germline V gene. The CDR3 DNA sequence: TGTGCCAGCAGTTTCCCTCTAGGCAATCAGCCCCAGCATTTT. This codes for CASSFPLGNQPQHF.

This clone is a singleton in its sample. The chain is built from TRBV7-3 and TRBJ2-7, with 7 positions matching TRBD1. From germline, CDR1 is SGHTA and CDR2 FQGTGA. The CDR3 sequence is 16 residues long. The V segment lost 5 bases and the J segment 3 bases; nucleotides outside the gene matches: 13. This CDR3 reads CASSPHQQGNGYEQYF. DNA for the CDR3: TGTGCCAGCAGCCCCCACCAACAGGGGAACGGCTACGAGCAGTACTTC.

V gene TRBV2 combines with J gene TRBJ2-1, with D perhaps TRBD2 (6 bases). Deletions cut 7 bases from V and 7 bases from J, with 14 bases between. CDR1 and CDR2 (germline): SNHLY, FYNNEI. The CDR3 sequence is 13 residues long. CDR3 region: CASTRDLGNEQFF. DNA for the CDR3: TGTGCCAGCACCAGGGACTTAGGAAATGAGCAGTTCTTC.

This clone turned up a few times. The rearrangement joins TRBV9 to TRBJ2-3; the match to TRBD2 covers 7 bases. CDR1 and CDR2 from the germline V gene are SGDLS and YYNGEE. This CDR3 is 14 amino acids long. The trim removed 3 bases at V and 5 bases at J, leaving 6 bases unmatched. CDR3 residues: CASSGSGNIDTQYF. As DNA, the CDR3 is TGTGCCAGCAGCGGAAGCGGGAATATAGATACGCAGTATTTT.

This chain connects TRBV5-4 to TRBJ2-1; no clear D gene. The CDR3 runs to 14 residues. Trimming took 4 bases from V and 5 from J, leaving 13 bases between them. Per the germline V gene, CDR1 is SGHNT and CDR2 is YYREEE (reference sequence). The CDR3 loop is CASSPASVHNEQFF. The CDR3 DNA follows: TGTGCCAGCAGCCCGGCTAGTGTTCACAATGAGCAGTTCTTC.